The 30 T cell receptor beta chains below were found in one sample sequenced in a study of T cell responses to AZD1222 COVID-19 vaccine. The data were produced by immunoSEQ multiplex PCR, yet TCRdb's version contains in-frame clones alone and is incomplete. In the table there are roughly 150,000 clones, 91% of which are singletons. The sequencing here drew on peripheral blood, taken on day 0 of AZD1222 vaccination. All receptors derive from an adult in good health.

V usage is TRBV10-2 and J usage is TRBJ1-2; D is uncertain. In germline, CDR1 is WSHSY, CDR2 SAAADI. The length of the CDR3 is 13 residues. V was cut by 2 bases and J by 4 bases, with 8 bases left in between. CDR3: CASSEQVAYGYTF. The CDR3 nucleotides are TGCGCCAGCAGTGAGCAGGTCGCCTATGGCTACACCTTC.

V gene TRBV29-1 combines with J gene TRBJ1-1; D remains unclear. The CDR3 is 15 residues long. Trimming removed 2 bases at V and 4 bases at J, with 17 bases between. The germline V gene has CDR1 SQVTM and CDR2 ANQGSEA. DNA of the CDR3: TGCAGCGTTGAAAAATCACTAGGAGTAGGCACTGAAGCTTTCTTT. It is translated as CSVEKSLGVGTEAFF.

The chain couples TRBV4-3 to TRBJ2-7, with TRBD2 matching 11 bases. Germline-derived CDR1 and CDR2 are LGHNA and YSLEER. The CDR3 has 14 amino acids. The V segment lost 3 bases and the J segment 4 bases; nucleotides outside the gene matches: 2. CDR3 residues: CASSQGLADYEQYF. CDR3 bases: TGCGCCAGCAGCCAGGGACTAGCGGATTACGAGCAGTACTTC.

The chain uses TRBV19 and TRBJ1-2, with D unresolved. The CDR3 is made up of 11 amino acids. V was pared by 6 bases and J by 5 bases, with 7 bases between. The V gene's germline CDR1 is LNHDA and CDR2 SQIVND (reference sequence). This CDR3 is CASRMGYGYTF. The CDR3, as DNA: TGTGCCAGTAGAATGGGGTATGGCTACACCTTC.

The chain has TRBV4-1 and TRBJ2-7, with D maybe TRBD1 (5 bases). This CDR3 is built from 16 residues. Trimming removed 1 base from V and 0 bases from J, with 13 bases in between. CDR1 is MGHRA and CDR2 is YSYEKL in the germline V gene. The CDR3 loop is CASSQGMTDPSYEQYF. The CDR3 DNA follows: TGCGCCAGCAGCCAAGGGATGACAGACCCCTCCTACGAGCAGTACTTC.

This clone showed up just once. J is TRBJ1-1 and V is TRBV5-1; D might be TRBD1 (5 bases). CDR3 length equals 13 residues. V lost 2 bases and J lost 3, with 8 bases in between. Germline-derived CDR1 and CDR2 are SGHRS and YFSETQ. DNA for the CDR3: TGCGCCAGCAGCTTAGGGGAGGACACTGAAGCTTTCTTT. Protein sequence: CASSLGEDTEAFF.

The chain employs TRBV2 and TRBJ2-3; D ambiguous. V was clipped by 9 bases and J by 4 bases, with 11 bases between them. The CDR3 sequence is 12 residues long. Germline CDR1 reads SNHLY; CDR2 reads FYNNEI. This CDR3 is CASLDRSDTQYF. In nucleotides, the CDR3 is TGTGCCAGTCTGGACCGCTCAGATACGCAGTATTTT.

The J gene is TRBJ1-6, the V gene TRBV14; D unclear. The CDR3 totals 13 residues. Germline V gene data show CDR1 as SGHDN and CDR2 as FVKESK. Trimming took off 2 bases at V and 8 bases at J, with 7 bases between the two ends. For the CDR3, the DNA is TGTGCCAGCAGCCAAATCCGCGATTCACCCCTCCACTTT. Protein: CASSQIRDSPLHF.

This chain links TRBV6-4 with TRBJ1-6, with TRBD1 identical over 8 bases. Germline V gene lookup returns CDR1 MRHNA and CDR2 SNTAGT. This CDR3 has 18 amino acids. With 5 bases clipped from V and 5 bases from J, the junction kept 14 bases outside the gene matches. The CDR3 DNA follows: TGTGCCAGCAGTCGGGAGTCAGGGGGCGTCGGGAATAATTCACCCCTCCACTTT. Translating it yields CASSRESGGVGNNSPLHF.

This clone was seen only once. This rearrangement joins TRBV6-2 or TRBV6-3 to TRBJ1-5; D may be TRBD1 (6 bases). CDR1 and CDR2 from the germline V gene are MNHEY and SVGEGT. This CDR3 has 14 amino acids. V lost 2 bases and J lost 2, with 7 bases in between. This CDR3 is CASSYRTGNQPQHF. The CDR3 nucleotides are TGTGCCAGCAGTTACAGGACAGGCAATCAGCCCCAGCATTTT.

The chain combines TRBV5-6 with TRBJ1-1; D gene ambiguous. V lost 4 bases and J lost 4, with 11 bases in between. Germline V lookup: CDR1 SGHDT, CDR2 YYEEEE. The CDR3 contains 13 residues. The CDR3 loop is CASSPGGGTEAFF. The DNA of the CDR3 is TGTGCCAGCAGCCCCGGAGGTGGCACTGAAGCTTTCTTT.

The chain is built from TRBV9 and TRBJ2-2; D gene ambiguous. The germline V gene has CDR1 SGDLS and CDR2 YYNGEE. V shed 3 bases and J shed 0 bases, with 15 bases lying between them. The CDR3 has 17 amino acids. The CDR3 DNA sequence: TGTGCCAGCAGCGCCCTGGTGGGCATAACGAACACCGGGGAGCTGTTTTTT. Translating it yields CASSALVGITNTGELFF. Looking up the rest from reference TRBV9 and TRBJ2-2 gives the full variable domain: DSGVTQTPKHLITATGQRVTLRCSPRSGDLSVYWYQQSLDQGLQFLIQYYNGEERAKGNILERFSAQQFPDLHSELNLSSLELGDSALYFCASSALVGITNTGELFFGEGSRLTVL.

V gene TRBV7-9 combines with J gene TRBJ2-7, with TRBD2 matching over 9 bases. V was clipped by 5 bases and J by 6 bases; unmatched bases: 11. The CDR3 is 15 amino acids. Per germline, CDR1 SEHNR and CDR2 FQNEAQ (reference sequence). CDR3 region: CASSTLAGAPTEQYF. The CDR3 DNA follows: TGTGCCAGCAGCACCTTAGCGGGAGCACCTACCGAGCAGTACTTC.

V and J are TRBV7-9 and TRBJ1-2, with 8 bases lining up with TRBD1. CDR1 and CDR2 from the germline V gene are SEHNR and FQNEAQ (reference sequence). The CDR3 is made up of 15 amino acids. After removal of 2 bases from V and 6 bases from J, the junction contained 8 bases not matched to a gene. The CDR3 sequence: CASSLKGTGGDGYTF. As DNA, the CDR3 is TGTGCCAGCAGCTTAAAAGGCACAGGGGGGGATGGCTACACCTTC.

J is TRBJ1-4 and V is TRBV5-1; no clear D. CDR1 and CDR2 (germline): SGHRS, YFSETQ. The CDR3 is 12 amino acids. V lost 0 bases and J 8 bases, leaving 5 bases between the germline ends. The DNA of the CDR3 is TGCGCCAGCAGCTTGGTGGGGGAAAAACTGTTTTTT. Encoded protein: CASSLVGEKLFF.

The J gene is TRBJ1-2, the V gene TRBV27; D is unresolved. CDR1 MNHEY and CDR2 SMNVEV come from the germline V gene (reference sequence). The CDR3 runs 13 residues. The ends were cut back, 8 bases at V and 0 bases at J, with 10 bases in the middle. This chain's CDR3 is CASRGLANYGYTF. CDR3 nucleotide sequence: TGTGCCAGCCGCGGCCTGGCTAACTATGGCTACACCTTC.

The rearrangement uses TRBV9 and TRBJ1-5, with D perhaps matching TRBD1 (5 bases). This CDR3 is 13 amino acids long. From germline, CDR1 is SGDLS and CDR2 YYNGEE. The V gene lost 2 bases and the J gene lost 3 bases, with 6 bases spanning the gap. CDR3 protein: CASSVGDNQPQHF. DNA of the CDR3: TGTGCCAGCAGCGTGGGGGACAATCAGCCCCAGCATTTT. The variable domain in full, with the rest retrieved from reference TRBV9 and TRBJ1-5, is DSGVTQTPKHLITATGQRVTLRCSPRSGDLSVYWYQQSLDQGLQFLIQYYNGEERAKGNILERFSAQQFPDLHSELNLSSLELGDSALYFCASSVGDNQPQHFGDGTRLSIL.

This clone was seen only once. This rearrangement joins TRBV7-3 to TRBJ2-2, with D tentatively TRBD2 (6 bases). V dropped 2 bases and J dropped 4 bases, with 11 bases sitting between them. Germline assignment: CDR1 SGHTA and CDR2 FQGTGA. The CDR3 sequence is 15 residues long. DNA for the CDR3: TGTGCCAGCAGCTTACTAGCGCGGGGCACCGGGGAGCTGTTTTTT. Translation gives CASSLLARGTGELFF. The entire variable domain, with the rest obtained from reference TRBV7-3 and TRBJ2-2, is as follows: GAGVSQTPSNKVTEKGKYVELRCDPISGHTALYWYRQSLGQGPEFLIYFQGTGAADDSGLPNDRFFAVRPEGSVSTLKIQRTERGDSAVYLCASSLLARGTGELFFGEGSRLTVL.

The J gene is TRBJ2-3, the V gene TRBV11-3, with unresolved D. The ends were cut back, 1 base at V and 0 bases at J, with 8 bases in the middle. Germline CDR1 and CDR2: SGHNT and YENEEA. This CDR3 region has 15 residues. CDR3 DNA: TGTGCCAGCAGCTTAGGAAGGATTAGCACAGATACGCAGTATTTT. Protein product: CASSLGRISTDTQYF.

The V and J genes are TRBV10-1 and TRBJ2-3; 10 bases match TRBD1. V dropped 6 bases and J dropped 1; count of bases not matched to a gene: 7. CDR1 and CDR2 (germline): WNHNN, SYGVQD (reference sequence). The CDR3 is made up of 16 amino acids. The CDR3 DNA follows: TGCGCCAGCAGCTTGACAGGGACAGGGGGCACAGATACGCAGTATTTT. This translates into CASSLTGTGGTDTQYF.

The rearrangement links TRBV12-5 to TRBJ2-7, with 10 bases lining up with TRBD2. Germline V gene data show CDR1 as LGHNT and CDR2 as FRNRAP. The CDR3 runs 22 residues. Unmatched junction bases numbered 20, after V lost 0 bases and J lost 0 bases. CDR3 DNA sequence: TGTGCTAGTGGTTTGGTACGAGGACTAGCGGTTTCGGGACCGGCGAGCTCCTACGAGCAGTACTTC. Residues: CASGLVRGLAVSGPASSYEQYF.

The chain has TRBV5-1 and TRBJ1-5; 7 nucleotides line up with TRBD1. V was clipped by 5 bases and J by 2 bases; unmatched bases: 4. CDR1 is SGHRS and CDR2 is YFSETQ in the germline V gene. The CDR3 contains 14 residues. CDR3: CASSRQGGNQPQHF. The CDR3 DNA sequence: TGCGCCAGCAGTCGACAGGGCGGCAATCAGCCCCAGCATTTT.

The V gene is TRBV7-3, the J gene TRBJ1-2; D uncertain. The CDR3 has 15 amino acids. Per the germline V gene, CDR1 is SGHTA and CDR2 is FQGTGA. The V end lost 5 bases, the J end lost 5 bases, and 18 bases lay between the germline ends. CDR3 in amino acids: CASSRDDVGRYGYTF. The CDR3 region has the DNA TGTGCCAGCAGCCGTGACGACGTAGGACGATATGGCTACACCTTC.

This chain uses TRBV19 with TRBJ2-1; 14 nucleotides agree with TRBD2. CDR1 is LNHDA and CDR2 is SQIVND in the germline V gene (reference sequence). The CDR3 spans 16 residues. J was trimmed by 4 bases and V by 8 bases; bases with no gene match: 7. CDR3 sequence (DNA): TGTGCCAGTCGGACTAGCGGGAGGCCTCCTTACAATGAGCAGTTCTTC. Protein sequence: CASRTSGRPPYNEQFF.

The rearrangement joins TRBV7-9 to TRBJ2-5; 7 nucleotides match TRBD1. The CDR3 sequence is 15 residues long. Germline V lookup: CDR1 SEHNR, CDR2 FQNEAQ (reference sequence). The V segment lost 5 bases and the J segment 2 bases; nucleotides outside the gene matches: 8. The CDR3 spells CASSRLMTGQETQYF. CDR3 nucleotides: TGTGCCAGCAGCCGATTGATGACAGGGCAAGAGACCCAGTACTTC.

This chain connects TRBV7-2 to TRBJ1-1; D ambiguous. Trimming stripped 1 base from V and 2 bases from J, with 8 bases between. Looked up from germline, CDR1 is SGHTA and CDR2 is FQGNSA. This CDR3 has 14 amino acids. Written as DNA, the CDR3 is TGTGCCAGCAGCTTAGATTCAAAAAACACTGAAGCTTTCTTT. Protein sequence: CASSLDSKNTEAFF.

The rearrangement links TRBV19 to TRBJ2-7; D may be TRBD1 or TRBD2 (5 bases each). The CDR3 length is 15 residues. CDR1 is LNHDA and CDR2 is SQIVND in the germline V gene (reference sequence). Trimming left V 6 bases short and J 6 bases short, with 21 bases between. The CDR3 loop reads CASRLFALAGGEQYF. The CDR3, as DNA: TGTGCCAGTAGGCTTTTCGCACTGGCTGGGGGCGAGCAGTACTTC.

V usage is TRBV4-3 and J usage is TRBJ2-7; D is unclear. In germline, CDR1 is LGHNA, CDR2 YSLEER. V lost 0 bases and J 3 bases, leaving 9 bases between the germline ends. The CDR3 length is 14 residues. CDR3 loop: CASSQDSADYEQYF. CDR3 nucleotides: TGCGCCAGCAGCCAAGATTCGGCCGACTACGAGCAGTACTTC.

CDR3 region: CASSQAVGGTSGSHAQFF. For the CDR3, the DNA is TGCGCCAGCAGCCAAGCCGTGGGGGGGACTAGCGGGAGTCACGCTCAGTTCTTC. J is TRBJ2-1 and V is TRBV4-3; 14 nucleotides agree with TRBD2. Germline V gives CDR1 LGHNA, CDR2 YSLEER. The CDR3 covers 18 residues. With 1 base clipped from V and 13 bases from J, the junction kept 15 bases outside the gene matches.

The V and J genes are TRBV6-5 and TRBJ2-5; 9 bases are a match to TRBD2. This CDR3 contains 15 residues. The V and J ends lost 7 bases and 5 bases, in that order; junction bases with no gene match: 11. Germline lookup yields CDR1 MNHEY and CDR2 SVGAGI. DNA for the CDR3: TGTGCCAGCACCCTGTGGCGGGGGGGCCGGGAGACCCAGTACTTC. Encoded protein: CASTLWRGGRETQYF.